The rows below give T cell receptor beta chains drawn from one sample of a study of blood T cell repertoires in COVID-19. Generated by immunoSEQ multiplex PCR, the TCRdb table keeps only in-frame clones and is missing some. This table holds roughly 200,000 clones, 75% to 90% found once. The source material was PBMCs or T cells enriched from blood (not recorded which). The receptors stem from a man aged 35-49 years who had recovered from COVID-19. The CDR3 runs from the conserved cysteine through the conserved F or W. A D gene is named only where the DNA matches it firmly. Size is omitted from some rows. Given values are once, few, many or a class for expanded clones.

TRBJ1-1 | TRBV18 | TRBD1 | . | TGTGCCAGCTCACCCTCGCAGGGGGCTAGAGAAGCTTTCTTT | CASSPSQGAREAFF
TRBJ2-1 | TRBV9 | TRBD1 | . | TGTGCCAGCAGCGTAGGACAGGGCCCCGGCAATGAGCAGTTCTTC | CASSVGQGPGNEQFF
TRBJ2-1 | TRBV6-5 | . | . | TGTGCCAGCAGTTACTCGAGGGACGGGAGTCCTCGGGAGCAGTTCTTC | CASSYSRDGSPREQFF
TRBJ2-1 | TRBV15 | TRBD2 | . | TGTGCCACCAGCAGAACCGGGACTAGCGGGAGTAATGAGCAGTTCTTC | CATSRTGTSGSNEQFF
TRBJ2-2 | TRBV5-4 | TRBD1 | . | TGTGCCAGCAGCCGGCTGCCGGGACAGGGGGGGGTCACCGGGGAGCTGTTTTTT | CASSRLPGQGGVTGELFF
TRBJ2-7 | TRBV11-2 | TRBD1 | . | TGTGCCAGCAGCCTACAGGGGGCCTCGTACGAGCAGTACTTC | CASSLQGASYEQYF
TRBJ2-7 | TRBV4-1 | . | . | TGCGCCAGCAGCCGAGAGACGGCTAGCTCCTACGAGCAGTACTTC | CASSRETASSYEQYF
TRBJ2-2 | TRBV10-3 | . | . | TGTGCCATCAACCCGGGAGCGGACACCGGGGAGCTGTTTTTT | CAINPGADTGELFF
TRBJ2-2 | TRBV14 | . | . | TGTGCCAGCAGCCATATTGGGAGGAGAAGCATCGGGGAGCTGTTTTTT | CASSHIGRRSIGELFF
TRBJ1-1 | TRBV24-1 | TRBD1 | . | TGTGCCACCAGGGGGACAGGGATGAACACTGAAGCTTTCTTT | CATRGTGMNTEAFF
TRBJ1-1 | TRBV19 | TRBD1 | . | TGTGCCAGTAGTAGACAGGGCCTTGAAGCTTTCTTT | CASSRQGLEAFF
TRBJ1-5 | TRBV2 | TRBD1 | . | TGTGCCAGCAGTCAAGGACAGGGCAATCCCCCGCCCCAGCATTTT | CASSQGQGNPPPQHF
TRBJ2-7 | TRBV27 | TRBD2 | . | TGTGCCAGCAGTTTTGATTGGACTAGCGGGCGGAGATTCTACGAGCAGTACTTC | CASSFDWTSGRRFYEQYF
TRBJ2-1 | TRBV25-1 | TRBD1 | . | TGTGCCAGCAGTGGTCGGACAGGGATAGACAATGAGCAGTTCTTC | CASSGRTGIDNEQFF
TRBJ1-2 | TRBV9 | . | . | TGTGCCAGCAGCATGAGGACAGCTAACTATGGCTACACCTTC | CASSMRTANYGYTF
TRBJ1-2 | TRBV9 | TRBD1 | . | TGTGCCAGCAGCGGGAGGGACAGGGGGAGCTATGGCTACACCTTC | CASSGRDRGSYGYTF
TRBJ2-5 | TRBV14 | TRBD2 | . | TGTGCCAGCAGCCCAGGACTAGCGGGAGGGAACCTTCTGGAGACCCAGTACTTC | CASSPGLAGGNLLETQYF
TRBJ1-6 | TRBV7-9 | . | . | TGTGCCAGCAGCCGCACTATGACAGCCAATTCACCCCTCCACTTT | CASSRTMTANSPLHF
TRBJ1-2 | TRBV28 | . | . | TGTGCCAGCAGTTTAGGCCGTGGCTACACCTTC | CASSLGRGYTF
TRBJ2-7 | TRBV5-4 | . | . | TGTGCCAGCAGCTTGGCCGAGGCGGACTACGAGCAGTACTTC | CASSLAEADYEQYF
TRBJ1-6 | TRBV5-5 | TRBD1 | few | TGTGCCAGCAGTACAGGGGGGGGACAGTATAATTCACCCCTCCACTTT | CASSTGGGQYNSPLHF
TRBJ2-7 | TRBV25-1 | . | once | TGTGCCAGCAACACAGGGTCCCAGCAGTACTTC | CASNTGSQQYF
TRBJ1-2 | TRBV6-5 | . | . | TGTGCCAGCAGTAACACGGGAGCCCGCTATGGCTACACCTTC | CASSNTGARYGYTF
TRBJ2-7 | TRBV5-1 | TRBD1 | . | TGCGCCAGCAGCATGGCCGGGACAGGGGCTTACGAGCAGTACTTC | CASSMAGTGAYEQYF
TRBJ1-1 | TRBV6-2/TRBV6-3 | . | . | TGTGCCAGCAGTTACACGACAAGGAGGGCTGAAGCTTTCTTT | CASSYTTRRAEAFF
TRBJ2-7 | TRBV6-5 | TRBD2 | . | TGTGCCACCGGGGGGGCGGATAAAACCTACGAGCAGTACTTC | CATGGADKTYEQYF
TRBJ1-2 | TRBV19 | . | . | TGTGCCAGTAGTATCCCCGACAGACTCTATGGCTACACCTTC | CASSIPDRLYGYTF
TRBJ2-6 | TRBV5-6 | TRBD1 | few | TGTGCCAGCAGCCTTCCGACAGGGCTGCACTCTGGGGCCAACGTCCTGACTTTC | CASSLPTGLHSGANVLTF
TRBJ1-2 | TRBV28 | . | . | TGTGCCAGCGGGGGACTAGGAGGCGGCTACACCTTC | CASGGLGGGYTF
TRBJ2-5 | TRBV4-2 | TRBD2 | . | TGTGCCAGCAGCCAAGGAAGGAGCGGGGTGCAAGAGACCCAGTACTTC | CASSQGRSGVQETQYF
TRBJ2-7 | TRBV24-1 | TRBD2 | . | TGTGCCACCGGCAGGGAGGGCGAGCAGTACTTC | CATGREGEQYF
TRBJ1-2 | TRBV6-1 | TRBD1 | . | TGTGCCAGCAGTGACAGGGGGTTTGGCTACACCTTC | CASSDRGFGYTF
TRBJ2-3 | TRBV6-4 | . | once | TGTGCCAGCAGTGACTCCCCCGAAGCGGATACGCAGTATTTT | CASSDSPEADTQYF
TRBJ2-7 | TRBV4-1 | . | . | TGCGCCAGCAGCCAAGCCGAAGGGAGCTACGAGCAGTACTTC | CASSQAEGSYEQYF
TRBJ1-1 | TRBV2 | TRBD1 | . | TGTGCCAGCAGTGGGCAACAGGGGGCTCGCACTGAAGCTTTCTTT | CASSGQQGARTEAFF
TRBJ2-5 | TRBV13 | TRBD2 | . | TGTGCCAGCAGCGTTAGCGGGAGTGAAAAGACCCAGTACTTC | CASSVSGSEKTQYF
TRBJ2-2 | TRBV28 | . | . | TGTGCCAGCAGTTTCGTAAGGCCTAGCCTGAACACCGGGGAGCTGTTTTTT | CASSFVRPSLNTGELFF
TRBJ2-7 | TRBV4-1 | . | once | TGCGCCAGCAGCCAAGTTACAGGGTTTCAGCAGTACTTC | CASSQVTGFQQYF
TRBJ1-2 | TRBV4-1 | . | . | TGCGCCAGCAGCCAAGGGCATGGCTACACCTTC | CASSQGHGYTF
TRBJ2-2 | TRBV9 | TRBD2 | . | TGTGCCAGCAGCACCTCTAGCGGGAACACCGGGGAGCTGTTTTTT | CASSTSSGNTGELFF